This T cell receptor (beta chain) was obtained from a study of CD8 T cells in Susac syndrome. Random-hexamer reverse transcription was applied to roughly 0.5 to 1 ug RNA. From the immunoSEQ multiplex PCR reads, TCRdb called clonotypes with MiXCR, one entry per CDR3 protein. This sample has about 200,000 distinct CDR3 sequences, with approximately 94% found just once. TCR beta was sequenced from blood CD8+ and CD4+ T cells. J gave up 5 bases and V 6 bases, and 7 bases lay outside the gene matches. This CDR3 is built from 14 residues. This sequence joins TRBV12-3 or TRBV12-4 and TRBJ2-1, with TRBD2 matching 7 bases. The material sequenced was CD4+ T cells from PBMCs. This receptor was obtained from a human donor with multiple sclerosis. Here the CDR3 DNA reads TGTGCCAGCAGCGGGACTACCAGGAACAATGAGCAGTTCTTC. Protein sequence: CASSGTTRNNEQFF.